One and the same sample provided the 12 T cell receptor beta chains below, sequenced in a study of cytotoxic CD8 clonotypes in ibrutinib-treated CLL. TCRdb keeps only in-frame clones here, not all; method: immunoSEQ multiplex PCR. The table records hundreds of thousands of clones, 70% of them present only once. Source: PBMCs, taken after 24 months of ibrutinib treatment. These receptors were collected from a human donor with chronic lymphocytic leukemia.

About this clone itself: Here the CDR3 omits its conserved ending phenylalanine or tryptophan, so a read error is the likely source. It is unclear where the CDR3 begins or ends on the DNA, so no DNA is shown, and the CDR3 is as TCRdb lists it. The V call is TRBV2, the J call TRBJ1-4. A total of 10 residues make up the CDR3, ends included. From germline, CDR1 is SNHLY and CDR2 FYNNEI. The CDR3 loop is CASSFLKKVI.

CDR3 amino acids: CASSEDGGDTQYF. The CDR3 DNA reads TGTGCCAGCAGTGAAGATGGGGGAGATACGCAGTATTTT. The chain links TRBV2 to TRBJ2-3; either TRBD1 or TRBD2 may supply D (5 bases each). CDR3 length: 13 residues. V was shortened by 1 base and J by 5 bases, with 7 bases between the two germline ends. CDR1 is SNHLY and CDR2 is FYNNEI in the germline V gene.

The rearrangement uses TRBV9 and TRBJ2-3; D not resolved. There are 11 residues in the CDR3. Germline V CDR1 and CDR2: SGDLS, YYNGEE. V lost 3 bases to trimming and J lost 2 bases, with 1 base between them. Here the CDR3 DNA reads TGTGCCAGCAGCGACACAGATACGCAGTATTTT. It encodes CASSDTDTQYF.

The sample holds a few counts of this clone. The rearrangement joins TRBV10-3 to TRBJ2-7; TRBD1 is a possible D gene (6 bases). Germline assignment: CDR1 ENHRY and CDR2 SYGVKD. Trimming stripped 2 bases from V and 2 bases from J, with 13 bases between. This CDR3 spans 15 amino acids. The CDR3 reads CAISEGSGDTYEQYF. The CDR3 coding sequence is TGTGCCATCAGTGAGGGGTCAGGGGATACCTACGAGCAGTACTTC.

This chain connects TRBV9 to TRBJ2-1; 13 bases agree with TRBD2. The CDR3 is 20 residues long. Trimming removed 4 bases from V and 3 bases from J; junction bases left unmatched: 16. Germline V gene data show CDR1 as SGDLS and CDR2 as YYNGEE. CDR3 amino acids: CASSTLLTSGRTPIYNEQFF. CDR3 DNA: TGTGCCAGCAGCACTCTTTTGACTAGCGGGAGGACGCCCATCTACAATGAGCAGTTCTTC.

The chain joins TRBV5-4 to TRBJ2-3; 9 bases are shared with TRBD2. The ends lost 2 bases at V and 3 bases at J; junction bases unmatched: 4. CDR3 length: 15 amino acids. CDR1 SGHNT and CDR2 YYREEE come from the germline V gene (reference sequence). CDR3 sequence: CASSFELAGTDTQYF. In DNA, the CDR3 is TGTGCCAGCAGCTTCGAACTAGCGGGTACAGATACGCAGTATTTT.

The chain is built from TRBV7-6 and TRBJ2-7, with TRBD2 matching over 8 bases. From germline, CDR1 is SGHVS and CDR2 FNYEAQ. The CDR3 loop spans 15 amino acids. Trimming at V came to 1 base and at J to 3 bases, leaving 5 bases not matched to a gene. The CDR3 loop is CASSLGSGNNYEQYF. The CDR3 DNA is TGTGCCAGCAGCTTAGGTAGCGGGAACAACTACGAGCAGTACTTC.

The chain uses TRBV10-3 and TRBJ2-2; the match to TRBD2 covers 14 bases. With 8 bases clipped from V and 10 bases from J, the junction kept 15 bases outside the gene matches. This CDR3 contains 17 residues. The germline gives CDR1 ENHRY, CDR2 SYGVKD. Here the CDR3 DNA reads TGTGCCATCGGAGTGGGGGGACTAGCGGGAGAAGGGAAGGAGCTGTTTTTT. It specifies CAIGVGGLAGEGKELFF.

V is TRBV6-5 and J is TRBJ2-7; 7 nucleotides agree with TRBD1. Germline loops: CDR1 MNHEY, CDR2 SVGAGI. J lost 4 bases, V lost 0 bases, and 3 bases had no gene match. This CDR3 has 14 amino acids. The CDR3 coding sequence is TGTGCCAGCAGTTACTCTTCGGACAGGTACGAGCAGTACTTC. It specifies CASSYSSDRYEQYF.

This clone was observed a handful of times. The CDR3 nucleotides read TGTGCCACCAGCAGAGCGGGGACAGGGGATCACGAGCAGTACTTC. It yields the protein CATSRAGTGDHEQYF. The V gene is TRBV15, the J gene TRBJ2-7, with TRBD1 matching over 10 bases. The V gene end was trimmed by 1 base and the J gene end by 5 bases; junction bases not matched to a gene: 5. CDR3 length: 15 residues. In germline, CDR1 is LNHNV, CDR2 YYDKDF (reference sequence).

The chain carries TRBV29-1 and TRBJ2-1, with a tentative D call TRBD2 (6 bases). The CDR3 spans 13 residues. Trimming stripped 4 bases from V and 7 bases from J, with 14 bases between. Germline V gives CDR1 SQVTM, CDR2 ANQGSEA. The CDR3 region has the DNA TGCAGCGTTGGAGGAAGACTAGTGAATGAGCAGTTCTTC. Protein product: CSVGGRLVNEQFF.

V gene TRBV19 combines with J gene TRBJ1-3; D remains ambiguous. CDR3 length: 17 amino acids. Germline V gives CDR1 LNHDA, CDR2 SQIVND (reference sequence). Trimming removed 8 bases at V and 0 bases at J, with 20 bases between. The CDR3 loop is CASGSRFAYSSGNTIYF. DNA for the CDR3: TGTGCCAGTGGGAGCAGGTTCGCCTATTCCTCTGGAAACACCATATATTTT. The full variable domain, completed using reference TRBV19 and TRBJ1-3, is DGGITQSPKYLFRKEGQNVTLSCEQNLNHDAMYWYRQDPGQGLRLIYYSQIVNDFQKGDIAEGYSVSREKKESFPLTVTSAQKNPTAFYLCASGSRFAYSSGNTIYFGEGSWLTVV.